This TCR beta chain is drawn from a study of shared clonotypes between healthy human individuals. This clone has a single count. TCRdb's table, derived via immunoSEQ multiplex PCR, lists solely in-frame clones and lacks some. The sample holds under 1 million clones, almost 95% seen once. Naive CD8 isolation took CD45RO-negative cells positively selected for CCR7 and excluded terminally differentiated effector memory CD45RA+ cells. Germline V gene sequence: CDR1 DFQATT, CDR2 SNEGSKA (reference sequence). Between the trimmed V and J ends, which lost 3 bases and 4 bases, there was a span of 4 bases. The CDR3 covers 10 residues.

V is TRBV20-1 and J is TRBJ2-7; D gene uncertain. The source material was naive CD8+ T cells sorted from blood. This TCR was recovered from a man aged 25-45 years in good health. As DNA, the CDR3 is TGCAGTGCTAGGCTTTACGAGCAGTACTTC. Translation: CSARLYEQYF.